This T cell receptor (beta chain) came from a study of T cell responses to AZD1222 COVID-19 vaccine. Overall study findings and caveats: There were vaccine-associated CD4 TCRs across spike, dominant at 160-218 and 743-854. White British ancestry dominated among donors, who included more females, and clonal diversity was possibly underestimated.

Profiled with immunoSEQ multiplex PCR; TCRdb holds only in-frame clones, not every one. The sample has around 170,000 clones; about nine tenths are singletons. This CDR3 has 16 residues. V was shortened by 2 bases and J by 6 bases, with 15 bases between the two germline ends. CDR1 SGDLS and CDR2 YYNGEE come from the germline V gene. On this clone itself: The antigen is unknown.

This chain links TRBV9 with TRBJ1-6; the D gene is possibly TRBD1 (5 bases). The clonotype was recovered from an adult in good health. Specimen: peripheral blood, collected on day 0 of AZD1222 vaccination. The CDR3 DNA follows: TGTGCCAGCAGCGTGTTCTCCGGGACTAGTAATTCACCCCTCCACTTT. Translating it yields CASSVFSGTSNSPLHF.